The T cell receptor beta chain under discussion was sequenced for a study of blood T cell repertoires in COVID-19. The length of the CDR3 is 16 residues. The ends lost 3 bases at V and 5 bases at J; junction bases unmatched: 3. Germline V gives CDR1 KGHDR, CDR2 SFDVKD. This clone has only one observation. Assay: immunoSEQ multiplex PCR; the TCRdb copy retains only in-frame clones and omits some. There are 180,000 or so clones in the sample; approximately 80% occur only once, and about 16% lies in the top ten. V gene TRBV24-1 combines with J gene TRBJ2-1; TRBD2 matches 13 bases. The clonotype comes from a man between 45 and 60 years old who had recovered from COVID-19. The sequencing sample was made of PBMCs or T cells enriched from blood (not recorded which). The CDR3 reads CATSDRTSGGNNEQFF. The CDR3 nucleotides read TGTGCCACCAGTGATCGGACTAGCGGGGGTAACAATGAGCAGTTCTTC.